This T cell receptor (beta chain) was sequenced for a study of early T cells in non-severe SARS-CoV-2 infection. Attachment of unique molecular identifiers to individual cDNA molecules was performed. TCRdb fed the 5' RACE reads into MiXCR, producing one record per CDR3 protein. The sample consists of some 30,000 distinct CDR3 sequences, 4.5% to 5% of them appearing once. CDR1 is LNHNV, CDR2 YYDKDF, per germline (reference sequence). The CDR3 has 13 amino acids. Deletions cut 1 base from V and 5 bases from J, with 9 bases between. This clonotype came up many times. Sequenced sample: whole blood. The receptor's source is an adult who was a healthcare worker with PCR-confirmed SARS-CoV-2 infection or an uninfected control (not recorded which). The chain couples TRBV15 to TRBJ2-7, with no clear D. CDR3 sequence: CATSRGFTDEQYF. The CDR3 DNA reads as TGTGCCACCAGCAGAGGGTTCACGGACGAGCAGTACTTC.